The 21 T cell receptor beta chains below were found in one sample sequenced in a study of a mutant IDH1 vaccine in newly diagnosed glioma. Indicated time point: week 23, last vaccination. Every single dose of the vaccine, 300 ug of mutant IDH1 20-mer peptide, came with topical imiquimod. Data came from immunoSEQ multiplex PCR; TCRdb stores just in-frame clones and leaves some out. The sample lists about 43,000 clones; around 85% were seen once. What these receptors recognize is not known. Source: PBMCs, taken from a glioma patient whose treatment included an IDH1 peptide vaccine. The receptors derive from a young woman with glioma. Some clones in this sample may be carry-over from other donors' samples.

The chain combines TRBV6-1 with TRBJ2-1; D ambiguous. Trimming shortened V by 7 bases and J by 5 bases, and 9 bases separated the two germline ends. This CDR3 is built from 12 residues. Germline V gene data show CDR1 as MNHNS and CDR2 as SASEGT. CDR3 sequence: CASTVYHNEQFF. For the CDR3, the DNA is TGTGCCAGCACCGTCTATCACAATGAGCAGTTCTTC.

The CDR3 DNA reads TGTGCCAGCAGATTACCCCAGGCCACTGAAGCTTTCTTT. Encoded protein: CASRLPQATEAFF. This chain joins TRBV6-1 and TRBJ1-1; D remains ambiguous. V lost 6 bases and J 4 bases, leaving 12 bases between the germline ends. The CDR3 totals 13 residues. Germline V lookup: CDR1 MNHNS, CDR2 SASEGT.

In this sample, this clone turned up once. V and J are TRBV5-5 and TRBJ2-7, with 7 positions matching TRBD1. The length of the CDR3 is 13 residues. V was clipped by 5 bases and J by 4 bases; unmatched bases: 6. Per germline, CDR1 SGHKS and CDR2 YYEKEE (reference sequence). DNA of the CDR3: TGTGCCAGCAGGACGACAGGGATTTACGAGCAGTACTTC. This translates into CASRTTGIYEQYF.

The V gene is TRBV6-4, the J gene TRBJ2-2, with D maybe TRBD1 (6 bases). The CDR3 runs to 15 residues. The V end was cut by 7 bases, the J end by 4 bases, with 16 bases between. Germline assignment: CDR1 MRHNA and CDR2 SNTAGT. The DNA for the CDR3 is TGTGCCAGCACTTGGACAGCCGAATCCACCGGGGAGCTGTTTTTT. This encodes CASTWTAESTGELFF.

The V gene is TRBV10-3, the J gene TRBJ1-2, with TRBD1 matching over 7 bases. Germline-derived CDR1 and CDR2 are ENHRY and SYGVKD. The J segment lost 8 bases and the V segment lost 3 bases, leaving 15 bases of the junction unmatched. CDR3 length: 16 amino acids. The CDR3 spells CAISDSRGGESFGYTF. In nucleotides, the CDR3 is TGTGCCATCAGTGATTCAAGAGGGGGCGAATCGTTCGGCTACACCTTC.

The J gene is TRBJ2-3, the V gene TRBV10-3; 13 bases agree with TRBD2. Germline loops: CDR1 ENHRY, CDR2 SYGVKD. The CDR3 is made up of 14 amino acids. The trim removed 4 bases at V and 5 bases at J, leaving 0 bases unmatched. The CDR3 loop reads CAISGTSGGDTQYF. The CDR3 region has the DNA TGTGCCATCAGTGGGACTAGCGGGGGAGATACGCAGTATTTT.

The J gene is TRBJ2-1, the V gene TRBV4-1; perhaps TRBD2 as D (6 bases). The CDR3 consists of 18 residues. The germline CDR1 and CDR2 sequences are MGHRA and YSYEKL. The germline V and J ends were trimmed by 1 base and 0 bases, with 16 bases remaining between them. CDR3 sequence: CASSQVQSGRSSYNEQFF. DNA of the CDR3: TGCGCCAGCAGCCAAGTCCAGTCTGGGAGGAGCTCCTACAATGAGCAGTTCTTC.

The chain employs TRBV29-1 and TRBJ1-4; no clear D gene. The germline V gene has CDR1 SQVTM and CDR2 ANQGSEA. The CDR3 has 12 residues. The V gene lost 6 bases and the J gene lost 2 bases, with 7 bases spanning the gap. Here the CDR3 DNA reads TGCAGCGTACAGAAGACTAATGAAAAACTGTTTTTT. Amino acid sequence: CSVQKTNEKLFF.

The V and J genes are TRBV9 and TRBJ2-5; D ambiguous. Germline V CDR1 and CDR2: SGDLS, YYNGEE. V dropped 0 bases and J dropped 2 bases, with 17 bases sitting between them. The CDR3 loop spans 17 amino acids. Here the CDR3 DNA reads TGTGCCAGCAGCGTAGGAACCGAAGGTCGTCGACAAGAGACCCAGTACTTC. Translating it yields CASSVGTEGRRQETQYF.

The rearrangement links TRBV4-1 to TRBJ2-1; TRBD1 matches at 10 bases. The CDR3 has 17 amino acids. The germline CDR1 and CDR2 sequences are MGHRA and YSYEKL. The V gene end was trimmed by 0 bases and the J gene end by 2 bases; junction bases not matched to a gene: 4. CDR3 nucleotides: TGCGCCAGCAGCCAAGATCAGACAGGGGGCACCTACAATGAGCAGTTCTTC. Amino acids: CASSQDQTGGTYNEQFF.

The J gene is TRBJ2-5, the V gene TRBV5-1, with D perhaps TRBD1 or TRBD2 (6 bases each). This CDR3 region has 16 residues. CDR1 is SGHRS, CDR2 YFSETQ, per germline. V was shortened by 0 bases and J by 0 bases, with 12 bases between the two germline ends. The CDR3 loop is CASSLVGGGNQETQYF. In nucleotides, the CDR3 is TGCGCCAGCAGCTTGGTTGGAGGGGGGAACCAAGAGACCCAGTACTTC.

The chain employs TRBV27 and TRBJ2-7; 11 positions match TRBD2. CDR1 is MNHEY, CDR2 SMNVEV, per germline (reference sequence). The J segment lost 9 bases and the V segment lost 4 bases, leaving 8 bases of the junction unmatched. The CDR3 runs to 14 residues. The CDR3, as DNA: TGTGCCAGCAGTTGGCTAGCGGGGGGTTCGGTGCAGTACTTC. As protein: CASSWLAGGSVQYF.

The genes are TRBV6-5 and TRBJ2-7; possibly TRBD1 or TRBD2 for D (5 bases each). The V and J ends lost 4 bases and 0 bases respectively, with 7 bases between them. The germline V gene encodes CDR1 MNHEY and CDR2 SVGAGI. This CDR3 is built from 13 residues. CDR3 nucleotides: TGTGCCAGCAGTTTCGGGGCCTCCTACGAGCAGTACTTC. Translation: CASSFGASYEQYF.

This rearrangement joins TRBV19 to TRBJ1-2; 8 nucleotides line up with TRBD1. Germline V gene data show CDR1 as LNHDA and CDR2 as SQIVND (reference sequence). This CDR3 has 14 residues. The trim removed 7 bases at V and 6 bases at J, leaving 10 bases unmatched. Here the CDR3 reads CASTRTGMIHGYTF. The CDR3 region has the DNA TGTGCCAGTACCCGGACAGGGATGATCCATGGCTACACCTTC.

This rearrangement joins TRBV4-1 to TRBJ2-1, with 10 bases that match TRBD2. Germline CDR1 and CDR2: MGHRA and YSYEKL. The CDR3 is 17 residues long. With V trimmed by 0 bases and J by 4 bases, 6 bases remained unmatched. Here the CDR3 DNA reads TGCGCCAGCAGCCAAGATGCAGCGGGAGGGAAATACAATGAGCAGTTCTTC. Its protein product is CASSQDAAGGKYNEQFF.

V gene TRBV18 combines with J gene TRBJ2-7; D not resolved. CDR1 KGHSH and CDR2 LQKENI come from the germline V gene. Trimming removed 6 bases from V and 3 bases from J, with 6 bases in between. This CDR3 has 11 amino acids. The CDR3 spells CASSSDYEQYF. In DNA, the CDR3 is TGTGCCAGCTCGTCAGACTACGAGCAGTACTTC.

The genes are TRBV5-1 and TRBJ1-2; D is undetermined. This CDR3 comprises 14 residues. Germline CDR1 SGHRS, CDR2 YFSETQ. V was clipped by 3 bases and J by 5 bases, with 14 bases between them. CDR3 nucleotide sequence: TGCGCCAGCAGCTCTTCCGCGCTCGGGTATGGCTACACCTTC. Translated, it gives CASSSSALGYGYTF.

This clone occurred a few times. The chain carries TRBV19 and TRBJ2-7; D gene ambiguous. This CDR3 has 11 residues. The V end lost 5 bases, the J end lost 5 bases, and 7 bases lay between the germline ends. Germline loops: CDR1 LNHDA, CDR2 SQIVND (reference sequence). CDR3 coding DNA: TGTGCCAGTAGTCTGGGAAACGAGCAGTACTTC. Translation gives CASSLGNEQYF. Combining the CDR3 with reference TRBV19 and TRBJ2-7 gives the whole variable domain DGGITQSPKYLFRKEGQNVTLSCEQNLNHDAMYWYRQDPGQGLRLIYYSQIVNDFQKGDIAEGYSVSREKKESFPLTVTSAQKNPTAFYLCASSLGNEQYFGPGTRLTVT.

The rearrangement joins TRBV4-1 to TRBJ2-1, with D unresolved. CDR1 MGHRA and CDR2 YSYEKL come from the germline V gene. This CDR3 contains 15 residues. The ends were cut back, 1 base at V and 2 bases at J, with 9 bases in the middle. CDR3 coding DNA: TGCGCCAGCAGCCAAGCTCCTGGTCCCTACAATGAGCAGTTCTTC. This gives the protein CASSQAPGPYNEQFF.

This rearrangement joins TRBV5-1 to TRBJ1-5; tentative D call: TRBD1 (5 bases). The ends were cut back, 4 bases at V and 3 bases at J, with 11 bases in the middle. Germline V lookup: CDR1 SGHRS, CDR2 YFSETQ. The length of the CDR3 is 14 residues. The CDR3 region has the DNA TGCGCCAGCAGCCCGGACATGGCCAATCAGCCCCAGCATTTT. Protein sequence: CASSPDMANQPQHF.

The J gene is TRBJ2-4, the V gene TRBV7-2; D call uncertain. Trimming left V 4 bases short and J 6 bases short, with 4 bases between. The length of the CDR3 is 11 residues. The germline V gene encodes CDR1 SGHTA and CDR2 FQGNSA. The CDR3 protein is CASSSSNIQYF. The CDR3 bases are TGTGCCAGCAGCTCCTCAAACATTCAGTACTTC.